One and the same sample provided the 22 T cell receptor beta chains below, sequenced in a study of T cell repertoires in cytomegalovirus infection. MiXCR, applied by TCRdb to the reads, yields one record per CDR3 protein. Of about 920,000 distinct CDR3 sequences detected, roughly 31% appear once; the ten largest clones hold 11% to 15%. The antigens of these receptors remain unknown. The sequencing used cultured CD8+ T cells from PBMCs, collected from culture after CMV antigen stimulation. The source of these receptors is a human donor in good health (CMV status not recorded). Some clones in this sample may be carry-over from other donors' samples.

V usage is TRBV27 and J usage is TRBJ1-1; 7 bases line up with TRBD1. The J segment lost 0 bases and the V segment lost 3 bases, leaving 19 bases of the junction unmatched. The CDR3 runs to 20 residues. CDR1 and CDR2 from the germline V gene are MNHEY and SMNVEV (reference sequence). CDR3 loop: CASSFPSFPRQGAMNTEAFF. The CDR3 DNA follows: TGTGCCAGCAGTTTCCCATCTTTCCCCCGACAGGGCGCAATGAACACTGAAGCTTTCTTT.

On this clonotype itself: This may arise from a read error, as a much more abundant clone is one base away. CDR3 protein: CASNHETSGGNEQFF. In nucleotides, the CDR3 is TGCGCCAGCAACCATGAGACTAGCGGGGGAAATGAGCAGTTCTTC. The chain couples TRBV4-1 to TRBJ2-1; TRBD2 aligns across 12 bases. This CDR3 region has 15 residues. The V gene's germline CDR1 is MGHRA and CDR2 YSYEKL. V shed 7 bases and J 7 bases; nucleotides not matched to a gene: 8.

This clonotype was counted many times. The chain employs TRBV6-1 and TRBJ1-5; 8 bases are a match to TRBD1. This CDR3 is built from 16 residues. CDR1 and CDR2 from the germline V gene are MNHNS and SASEGT. The junction had 8 bases not matched to a gene; V was cut back by 1 base and J by 6 bases. CDR3 protein: CASSEVGRGQGQPQHF. DNA for the CDR3: TGTGCCAGCAGTGAAGTGGGCAGGGGGCAAGGTCAGCCCCAGCATTTT.

This clonotype appeared a few times. The rearrangement links TRBV7-9 to TRBJ2-7; 7 bases fit TRBD1. The CDR3 totals 15 residues. Unmatched junction bases numbered 7, after V lost 3 bases and J lost 2 bases. The germline V gene has CDR1 SEHNR and CDR2 FQNEAQ (reference sequence). The CDR3 region has the DNA TGTGCCAGCAGCTTGTCGACAGGGCAACCCTACGAGCAGTACTTC. Amino acid sequence: CASSLSTGQPYEQYF.

The chain recombines TRBV6-2 or TRBV6-3 with TRBJ2-4, with D perhaps matching TRBD1 (5 bases). V shed 5 bases and J shed 7 bases, with 21 bases lying between them. Germline CDR1 MNHEY, CDR2 SVGEGT. The CDR3 spans 16 residues. The chain's CDR3 is CASSPVAAGWTNIQYF. DNA for the CDR3: TGTGCCAGCAGTCCCGTTGCGGCAGGGTGGACGAACATTCAGTACTTC.

This clonotype has just a few counts. The V gene is TRBV10-1, the J gene TRBJ1-1; D might be TRBD1 (6 bases). The CDR3 totals 18 residues. V was trimmed by 0 bases and J by 0 bases, leaving 17 bases between them. Per the germline V gene, CDR1 is WNHNN and CDR2 is SYGVQD (reference sequence). The CDR3 DNA follows: TGCGCCAGCAGTGAGTCGAAATCTTCGGACAGAGTGAACACTGAAGCTTTCTTT. This sequence encodes CASSESKSSDRVNTEAFF.

The chain uses TRBV12-3 or TRBV12-4 and TRBJ2-7, with 8 bases lining up with TRBD1. V lost 2 bases and J lost 5; bases outside the gene matches: 11. The CDR3 has 16 amino acids. The CDR3 DNA reads as TGTGCCAGCAGTTTATTGGTGCAGGGGGCGATGAACGAGCAGTACTTC. Protein sequence: CASSLLVQGAMNEQYF.

The genes are TRBV15 and TRBJ1-1; 8 bases align to TRBD1. CDR1 is LNHNV and CDR2 is YYDKDF in the germline V gene (reference sequence). J gave up 10 bases and V 0 bases, and 4 bases lay outside the gene matches. This CDR3 contains 13 residues. The chain's CDR3 is CATSRDPTGAAFF. DNA of the CDR3: TGTGCCACCAGCAGAGACCCGACAGGGGCAGCTTTCTTT. The full variable domain, with the rest looked up from reference TRBV15 and TRBJ1-1, is DAMVIQNPRYQVTQFGKPVTLSCSQTLNHNVMYWYQQKSSQAPKLLFHYYDKDFNNEADTPDNFQSRRPNTSFCFLDIRSPGLGDTAMYLCATSRDPTGAAFFGQGTRLTVV.

The chain links TRBV7-9 to TRBJ1-4; D gene unclear. V lost 5 bases and J lost 3, with 10 bases in between. The CDR3 is 14 amino acids. CDR1 is SEHNR, CDR2 FQNEAQ, per germline (reference sequence). Here the CDR3 reads CASSPDGPNEKLFF. The CDR3 bases are TGTGCCAGCAGCCCAGACGGCCCTAATGAAAAACTGTTTTTT.

This clonotype was counted only a few times. This rearrangement joins TRBV11-2 to TRBJ2-7, with D perhaps matching TRBD2 (5 bases). CDR3 size: 13 residues. The V gene lost 5 bases and the J gene lost 3 bases, with 11 bases spanning the gap. Per germline, CDR1 SGHAT and CDR2 FQNNGV. The CDR3 loop is CASSPDYNYEQYF. CDR3 nucleotide sequence: TGTGCCAGCAGCCCCGACTACAACTACGAGCAGTACTTC. The full variable domain, in which reference TRBV11-2 and TRBJ2-7 provide the parts outside the CDR3, is EAGVAQSPRYKIIEKRQSVAFWCNPISGHATLYWYQQILGQGPKLLIQFQNNGVVDDSQLPKDRFSAERLKGVDSTLKIQPAKLEDSAVYLCASSPDYNYEQYFGPGTRLTVT.

In DNA, the CDR3 is TGTGCCAGCAGCACCCGGACAGGGCCTGAAGCTTTCTTT. Its translation: CASSTRTGPEAFF. The chain combines TRBV7-9 with TRBJ1-1; 8 bases are shared with TRBD1. The germline V gene has CDR1 SEHNR and CDR2 FQNEAQ (reference sequence). Trimming removed 5 bases from V and 6 bases from J; junction bases left unmatched: 5. The CDR3 covers 13 residues.

Notes on this clonotype: One end of the junction is discordant with germline, which a read error may explain. This chain connects TRBV6-1 to TRBJ2-2; D not certain. The germline gives CDR1 MNHNS, CDR2 SASEGT. The CDR3 runs to 13 residues. The CDR3 here is CVSRYTNTGELFF. As DNA, the CDR3 is TGTGTCAGCAGGTACACTAACACCGGGGAGCTGTTTTTT.

Details on this clonotype: The junction departs from germline at one end; a sequencing error may be responsible. Written as DNA, the CDR3 is TGTGGCAGCAGCGTAACCGGGACAGGGGTGAAAAAACTGTTTTTT. It codes for CGSSVTGTGVKKLFF. V usage is TRBV9 and J usage is TRBJ1-4, with 10 bases aligning to TRBD1. The CDR3 is 15 residues long. Germline V lookup: CDR1 SGDLS, CDR2 YYNGEE. Supplemented by reference TRBV9 and TRBJ1-4, the full variable domain reads DSGVTQTPKHLITATGQRVTLRCSPRSGDLSVYWYQQSLDQGLQFLIQYYNGEERAKGNILERFSAQQFPDLHSELNLSSLELGDSALYFCGSSVTGTGVKKLFFGSGTQLSVL.

In its sample, this clonotype was seen once. With a much larger clone just one base away, this may be a read error. CDR3 coding DNA: TGTGCCAGCAGCTTAGTAGCAAGGGTAAACCAGTATAGCAATCAGCCCCAGCTTTTT. It is translated as CASSLVARVNQYSNQPQLF. This chain connects TRBV7-8 to TRBJ1-5; D is undetermined. This CDR3 comprises 19 residues. Germline loops: CDR1 SGHVS, CDR2 FQNEAQ.

The chain is built from TRBV12-5 and TRBJ1-2; D ambiguous. Germline CDR1 reads LGHNT; CDR2 reads FRNRAP. Deletions cut 7 bases from V and 7 bases from J, with 10 bases between. This CDR3 region has 11 residues. CDR3 loop: CASEGLTGYTF. The DNA for the CDR3 is TGTGCTAGTGAAGGGTTGACTGGCTACACCTTC.

This clonotype was observed many times. The V and J genes are TRBV7-6 and TRBJ2-7; perhaps TRBD2 as D (6 bases). V was pared by 3 bases and J by 4 bases, with 16 bases between. The CDR3 has 15 residues. Germline CDR1 is SGHVS and CDR2 is FNYEAQ. The CDR3 protein is CASSLFWGEAYEQYF. CDR3 bases: TGTGCCAGCAGCTTGTTTTGGGGGGAAGCTTACGAGCAGTACTTC.

The V gene is TRBV6-6, the J gene TRBJ1-5, with D perhaps matching TRBD1 (6 bases). Trimming shortened V by 0 bases and J by 0 bases, and 12 bases separated the two germline ends. The CDR3 is made up of 17 amino acids. Per the germline V gene, CDR1 is MNHNY and CDR2 is SVGAGI (reference sequence). The chain's CDR3 is CASSYSQGENSNQPQHF. CDR3 DNA sequence: TGTGCCAGCAGTTACTCACAGGGAGAAAATAGCAATCAGCCCCAGCATTTT.

In its sample, this clonotype was seen many times. The chain links TRBV6-6 to TRBJ2-3; tentatively, D is TRBD2 (6 bases). V was trimmed by 11 bases and J by 4 bases, leaving 22 bases between them. From germline, CDR1 is MNHNY and CDR2 SVGAGI (reference sequence). The CDR3 covers 15 residues. Here the CDR3 reads CAVLQAGWEADTQYF. DNA for the CDR3: TGTGCCGTCCTGCAGGCCGGATGGGAGGCAGATACGCAGTATTTT.

This chain uses TRBV7-6 with TRBJ2-3, with TRBD2 matching 7 bases. Germline V CDR1 and CDR2: SGHVS, FNYEAQ. This CDR3 has 16 residues. Trimming cost V 1 base and J 2 bases; bases outside gene matches: 6. The CDR3 spells CASSLESSGYTDTQYF. DNA of the CDR3: TGTGCCAGCAGCTTAGAGAGTAGCGGGTACACAGATACGCAGTATTTT.

The rearrangement links TRBV10-3 to TRBJ2-1, with no clear D. Germline CDR1 is ENHRY and CDR2 is SYGVKD. The V end was cut by 2 bases, the J end by 5 bases, with 4 bases between. The CDR3 contains 12 residues. DNA of the CDR3: TGTGCCATCAGTGAGGGCGACAATGAGCAGTTCTTC. It translates to CAISEGDNEQFF.

The V call is TRBV6-5, the J call TRBJ2-1; 9 bases map to TRBD2. CDR1 and CDR2 from the germline V gene are MNHEY and SVGAGI. This CDR3 contains 17 residues. V lost 7 bases and J lost 0; bases outside the gene matches: 10. The CDR3 coding sequence is TGTGCCAGCATTCCTCGACTAGCGGACACCTCCTACAATGAGCAGTTCTTC. This sequence encodes CASIPRLADTSYNEQFF.

This clonotype was detected ten times or more. The V gene is TRBV7-2, the J gene TRBJ2-1; 9 bases fit TRBD1. Looked up from germline, CDR1 is SGHTA and CDR2 is FQGNSA. The V segment lost 0 bases and the J segment 4 bases; nucleotides outside the gene matches: 7. CDR3 length: 17 amino acids. Written as DNA, the CDR3 is TGTGCCAGCAGCTTAGCGTTCCGGGACAGGGCGTACAATGAGCAGTTCTTC. Translating it yields CASSLAFRDRAYNEQFF.